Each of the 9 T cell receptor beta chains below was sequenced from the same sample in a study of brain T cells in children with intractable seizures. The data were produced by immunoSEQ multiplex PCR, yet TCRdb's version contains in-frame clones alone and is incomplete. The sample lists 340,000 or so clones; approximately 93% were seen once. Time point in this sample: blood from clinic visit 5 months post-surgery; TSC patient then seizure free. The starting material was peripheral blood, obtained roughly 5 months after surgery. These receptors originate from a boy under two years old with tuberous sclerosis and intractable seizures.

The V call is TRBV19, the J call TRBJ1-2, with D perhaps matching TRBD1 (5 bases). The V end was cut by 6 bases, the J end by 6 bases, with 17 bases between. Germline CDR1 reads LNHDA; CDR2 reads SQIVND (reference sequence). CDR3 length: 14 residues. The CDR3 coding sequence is TGTGCCAGTAGGCGGCCTTTACGGGGGGATGGCTACACCTTC. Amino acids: CASRRPLRGDGYTF.

CDR3 in DNA: TGTGCCAGTAGTATAGACTCTGGCGGAGGGGGAGAGACCCAGTACTTC. Translated: CASSIDSGGGGETQYF. The V call is TRBV19, the J call TRBJ2-5; tentatively, D is TRBD1 or TRBD2 (6 bases each). V lost 0 bases and J lost 4, with 15 bases in between. CDR1 is LNHDA, CDR2 SQIVND, per germline (reference sequence). The CDR3 spans 16 residues.

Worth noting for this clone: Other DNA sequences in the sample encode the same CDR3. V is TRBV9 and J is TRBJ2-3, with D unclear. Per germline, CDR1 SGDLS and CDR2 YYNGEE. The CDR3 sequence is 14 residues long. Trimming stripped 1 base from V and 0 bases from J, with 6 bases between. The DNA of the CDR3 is TGTGCCAGCAGCGTATCTACTAGCACAGATACGCAGTATTTT. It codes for CASSVSTSTDTQYF.

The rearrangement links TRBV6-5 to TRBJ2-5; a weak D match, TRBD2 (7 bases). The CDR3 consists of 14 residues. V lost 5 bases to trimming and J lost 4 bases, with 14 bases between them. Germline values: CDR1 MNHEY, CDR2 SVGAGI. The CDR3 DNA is TGTGCCAGCAGTCGCGGGGGCCGAGGAGAGACCCAGTACTTC. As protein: CASSRGGRGETQYF.

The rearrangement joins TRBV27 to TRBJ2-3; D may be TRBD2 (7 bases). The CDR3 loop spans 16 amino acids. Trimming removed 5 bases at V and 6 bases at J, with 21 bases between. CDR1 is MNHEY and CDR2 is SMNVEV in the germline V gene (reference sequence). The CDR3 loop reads CASSPHRGAATDTQYF. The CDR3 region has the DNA TGTGCCAGCAGTCCCCACCGGGGGGCAGCTACGGATACGCAGTATTTT.

The CDR3 nucleotides are TGTGCCAGCAGTGCTAGCGGAAAGAGATCCTCTGGGGCCAACGTCCTGACTTTC. This encodes CASSASGKRSSGANVLTF. The chain couples TRBV6-2 or TRBV6-3 to TRBJ2-6; 7 bases are shared with TRBD2. This CDR3 region has 18 residues. Germline trimming cut 5 bases from V and 0 bases from J; bases unmatched to any gene: 10. Germline V lookup: CDR1 MNHEY, CDR2 SVGEGT.

The DNA for the CDR3 is TGTGCCAGCAGCTCCTCGGGCACCTACTCGAATGGCTACACCTTC. This translates into CASSSSGTYSNGYTF. The genes are TRBV7-9 and TRBJ1-2; D call uncertain. Deletions cut 4 bases from V and 6 bases from J, with 18 bases between. The CDR3 sequence is 15 residues long. Per the germline V gene, CDR1 is SEHNR and CDR2 is FQNEAQ (reference sequence).

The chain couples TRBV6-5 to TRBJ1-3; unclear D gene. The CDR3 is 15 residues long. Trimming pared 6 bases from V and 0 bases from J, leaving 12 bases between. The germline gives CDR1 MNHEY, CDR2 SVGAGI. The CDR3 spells CASRRTGSSGNTIYF. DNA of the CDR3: TGTGCCAGCAGAAGGACGGGGAGCTCTGGAAACACCATATATTTT.

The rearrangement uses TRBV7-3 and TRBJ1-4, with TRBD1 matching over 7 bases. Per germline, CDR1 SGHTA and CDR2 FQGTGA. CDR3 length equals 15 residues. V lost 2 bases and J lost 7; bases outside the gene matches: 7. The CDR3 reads CASSLGGTVGEKLFF. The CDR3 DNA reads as TGTGCCAGCAGCTTAGGTGGGACAGTAGGTGAAAAACTGTTTTTT.